This TCR beta chain emerged from a study of cytomegalovirus exposure and HLA in healthy donors. The study's findings and limits: The classifier reportedly diagnosed cytomegalovirus status with high specificity and sensitivity. The study designated 164 TCR beta chains cytomegalovirus-associated.

As concerns this clone: Its antigen is not known.

The CDR3 sequence is 14 residues long. Germline V gives CDR1 LGHNA, CDR2 YSLEER. Deletions cut 1 base from V and 7 bases from J, with 11 bases between. Assay: immunoSEQ multiplex PCR; the TCRdb copy retains only in-frame clones and omits some. The table lists around 70,000 clones, roughly nine tenths of them singletons, with about 3% in the top ten. This TCR was recovered from a man aged 18-30 years in good health and CMV-seronegative. The chain is built from TRBV4-3 and TRBJ2-1; D gene ambiguous. The specimen was PBMCs. CDR3 sequence (DNA): TGCGCCAGCAGCCAAGGTAACTCCGGGAATGAGCAGTTCTTC. Protein product: CASSQGNSGNEQFF.